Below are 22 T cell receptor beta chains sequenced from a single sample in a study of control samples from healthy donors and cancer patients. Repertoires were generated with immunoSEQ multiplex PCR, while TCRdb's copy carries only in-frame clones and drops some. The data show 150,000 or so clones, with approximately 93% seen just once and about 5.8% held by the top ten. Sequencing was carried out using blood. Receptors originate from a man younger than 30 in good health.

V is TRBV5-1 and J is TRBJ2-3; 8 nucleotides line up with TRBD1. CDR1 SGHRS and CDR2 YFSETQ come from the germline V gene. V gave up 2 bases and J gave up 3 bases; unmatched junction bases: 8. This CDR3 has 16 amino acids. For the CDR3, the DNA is TGCGCCAGCAGCTTAAACAGACAGGGGACGACAGATACGCAGTATTTT. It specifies CASSLNRQGTTDTQYF.

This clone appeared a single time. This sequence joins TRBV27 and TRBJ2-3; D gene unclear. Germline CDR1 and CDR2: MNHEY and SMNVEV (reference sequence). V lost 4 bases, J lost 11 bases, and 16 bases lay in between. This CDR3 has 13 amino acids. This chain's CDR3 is CASSSSSRRRQYF. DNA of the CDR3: TGTGCCAGCAGTTCCTCATCACGTAGGAGGCAGTATTTT.

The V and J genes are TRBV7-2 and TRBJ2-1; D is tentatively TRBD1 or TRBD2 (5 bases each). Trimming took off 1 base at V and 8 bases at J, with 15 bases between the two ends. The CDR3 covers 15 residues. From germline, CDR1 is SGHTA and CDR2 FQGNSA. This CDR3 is CASSLVGPLNYEQFF. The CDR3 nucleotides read TGTGCCAGCAGCTTAGTGGGACCCCTGAACTATGAGCAGTTCTTC.

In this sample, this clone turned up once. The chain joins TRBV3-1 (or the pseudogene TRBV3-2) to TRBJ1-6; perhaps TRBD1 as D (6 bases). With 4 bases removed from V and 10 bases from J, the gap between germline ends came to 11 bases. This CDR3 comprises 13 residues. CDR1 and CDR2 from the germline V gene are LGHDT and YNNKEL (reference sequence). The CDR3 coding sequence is TGTGCCAGCAGCCTACAGGGAGAGTCACCCCTCCACTTT. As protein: CASSLQGESPLHF.

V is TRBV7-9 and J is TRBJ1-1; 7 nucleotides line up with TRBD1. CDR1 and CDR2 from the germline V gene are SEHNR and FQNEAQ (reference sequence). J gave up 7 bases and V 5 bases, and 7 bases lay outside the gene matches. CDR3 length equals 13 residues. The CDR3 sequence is CASSPKDRREAFF. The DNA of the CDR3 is TGTGCCAGCAGCCCGAAGGACAGGCGTGAAGCTTTCTTT.

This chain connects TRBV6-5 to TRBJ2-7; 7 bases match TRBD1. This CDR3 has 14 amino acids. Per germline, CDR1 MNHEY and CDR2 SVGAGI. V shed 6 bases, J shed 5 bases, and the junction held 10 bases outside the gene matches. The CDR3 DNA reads TGTGCCAGCAGCCCCGGGACAGAGGTAAACGAGCAGTACTTC. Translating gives CASSPGTEVNEQYF.

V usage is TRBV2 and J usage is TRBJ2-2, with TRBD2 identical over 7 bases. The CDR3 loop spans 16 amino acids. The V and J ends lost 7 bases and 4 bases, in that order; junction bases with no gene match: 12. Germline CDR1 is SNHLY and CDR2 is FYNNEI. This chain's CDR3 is CASTVSGTIITGELFF. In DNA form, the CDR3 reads TGTGCCAGCACGGTTTCCGGGACTATTATCACCGGGGAGCTGTTTTTT.

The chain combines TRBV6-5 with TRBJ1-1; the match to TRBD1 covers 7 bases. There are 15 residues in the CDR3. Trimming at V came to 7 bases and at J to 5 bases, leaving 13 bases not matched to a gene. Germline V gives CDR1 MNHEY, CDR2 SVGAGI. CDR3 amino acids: CASTIGAGGGTEAFF. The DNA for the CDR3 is TGTGCCAGCACTATCGGGGCAGGGGGAGGGACTGAAGCTTTCTTT.

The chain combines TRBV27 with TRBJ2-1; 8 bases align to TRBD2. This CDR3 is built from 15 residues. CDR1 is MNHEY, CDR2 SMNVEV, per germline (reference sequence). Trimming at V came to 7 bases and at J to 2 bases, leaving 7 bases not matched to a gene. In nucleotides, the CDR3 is TGTGCCAGCAATCTCTCGGGAGGGCCCTACAATGAGCAGTTCTTC. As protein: CASNLSGGPYNEQFF.

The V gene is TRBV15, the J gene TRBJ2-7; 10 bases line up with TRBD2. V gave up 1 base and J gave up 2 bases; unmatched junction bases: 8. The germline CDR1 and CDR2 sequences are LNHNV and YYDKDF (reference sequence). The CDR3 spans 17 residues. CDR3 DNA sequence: TGTGCCACCAGCAGAGGGCTAGCGGGAGACCTCACCTACGAGCAGTACTTC. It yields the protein CATSRGLAGDLTYEQYF.

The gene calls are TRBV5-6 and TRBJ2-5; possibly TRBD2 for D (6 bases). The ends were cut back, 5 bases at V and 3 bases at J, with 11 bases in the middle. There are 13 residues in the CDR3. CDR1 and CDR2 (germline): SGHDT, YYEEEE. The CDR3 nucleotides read TGTGCCAGCAGTTCGGGACTTAAAGAGACCCAGTACTTC. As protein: CASSSGLKETQYF.

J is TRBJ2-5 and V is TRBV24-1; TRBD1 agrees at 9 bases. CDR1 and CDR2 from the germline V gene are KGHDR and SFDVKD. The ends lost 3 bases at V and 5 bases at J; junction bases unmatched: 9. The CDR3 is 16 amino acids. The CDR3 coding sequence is TGTGCCACCAGTGATCGGGACAGGGCGAGTCGGGAGACCCAGTACTTC. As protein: CATSDRDRASRETQYF.

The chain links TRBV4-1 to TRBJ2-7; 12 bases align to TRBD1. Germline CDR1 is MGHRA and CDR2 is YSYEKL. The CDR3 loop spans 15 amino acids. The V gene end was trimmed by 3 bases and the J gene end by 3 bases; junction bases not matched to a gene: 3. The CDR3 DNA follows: TGCGCCAGCAGCCAGGGACAGGGGGCTTACTACGAGCAGTACTTC. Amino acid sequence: CASSQGQGAYYEQYF.

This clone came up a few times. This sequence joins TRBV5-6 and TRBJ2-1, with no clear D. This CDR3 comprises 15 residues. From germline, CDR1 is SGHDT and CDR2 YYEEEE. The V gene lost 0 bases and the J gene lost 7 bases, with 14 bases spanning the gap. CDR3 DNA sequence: TGTGCCAGCAGCTTGGAATATGTGGGTGGAAATGAGCAGTTCTTC. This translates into CASSLEYVGGNEQFF.

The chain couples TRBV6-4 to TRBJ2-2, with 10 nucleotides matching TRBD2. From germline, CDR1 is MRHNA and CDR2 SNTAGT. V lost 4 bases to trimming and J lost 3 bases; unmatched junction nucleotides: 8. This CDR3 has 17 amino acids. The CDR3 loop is CASSGTSGIGHTGELFF. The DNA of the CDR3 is TGTGCCAGCAGTGGTACTAGCGGGATTGGACACACCGGGGAGCTGTTTTTT.

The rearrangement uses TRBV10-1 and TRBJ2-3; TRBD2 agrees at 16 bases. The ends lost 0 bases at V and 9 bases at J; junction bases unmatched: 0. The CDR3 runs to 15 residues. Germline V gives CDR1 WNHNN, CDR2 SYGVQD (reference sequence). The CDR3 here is CASSESGLAGGTQYF. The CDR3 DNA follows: TGCGCCAGCAGTGAGTCGGGACTAGCGGGGGGGACGCAGTATTTT.

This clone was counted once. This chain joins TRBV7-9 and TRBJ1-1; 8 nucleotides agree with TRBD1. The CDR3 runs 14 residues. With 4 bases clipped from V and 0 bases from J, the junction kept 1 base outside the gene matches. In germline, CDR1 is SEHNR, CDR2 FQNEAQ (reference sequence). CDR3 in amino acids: CASSSDRVNTEAFF. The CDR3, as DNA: TGTGCCAGCAGCTCGGACAGGGTGAACACTGAAGCTTTCTTT. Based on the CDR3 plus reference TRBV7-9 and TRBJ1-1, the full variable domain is DTGVSQNPRHKITKRGQNVTFRCDPISEHNRLYWYRQTLGQGPEFLTYFQNEAQLEKSRLLSDRFSAERPKGSFSTLEIQRTEQGDSAMYLCASSSDRVNTEAFFGQGTRLTVV.

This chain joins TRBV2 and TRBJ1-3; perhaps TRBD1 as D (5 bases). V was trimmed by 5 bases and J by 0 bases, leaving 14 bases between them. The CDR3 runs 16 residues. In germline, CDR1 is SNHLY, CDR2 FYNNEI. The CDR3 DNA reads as TGTGCCAGCAGTATCACAGGCTATAGCTCTGGAAACACCATATATTTT. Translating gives CASSITGYSSGNTIYF.

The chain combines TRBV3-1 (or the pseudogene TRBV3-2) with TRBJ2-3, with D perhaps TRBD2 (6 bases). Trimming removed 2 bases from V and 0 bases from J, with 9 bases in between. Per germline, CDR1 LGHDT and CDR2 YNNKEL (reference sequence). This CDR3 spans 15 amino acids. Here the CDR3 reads CASSQMRGSTDTQYF. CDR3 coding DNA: TGTGCCAGCAGCCAAATGCGGGGAAGCACAGATACGCAGTATTTT.

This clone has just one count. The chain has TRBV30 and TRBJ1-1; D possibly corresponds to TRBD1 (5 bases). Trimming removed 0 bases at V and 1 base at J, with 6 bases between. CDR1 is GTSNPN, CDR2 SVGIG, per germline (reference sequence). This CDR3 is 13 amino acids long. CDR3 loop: CAWSVGQNTEAFF. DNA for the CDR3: TGTGCCTGGAGTGTAGGACAGAACACTGAAGCTTTCTTT. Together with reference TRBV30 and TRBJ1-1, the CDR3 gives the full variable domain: SQTIHQWPATLVQPVGSPLSLECTVEGTSNPNLYWYRQAAGRGLQLLFYSVGIGQISSEVPQNLSASRPQDRQFILSSKKLLLSDSGFYLCAWSVGQNTEAFFGQGTRLTVV.

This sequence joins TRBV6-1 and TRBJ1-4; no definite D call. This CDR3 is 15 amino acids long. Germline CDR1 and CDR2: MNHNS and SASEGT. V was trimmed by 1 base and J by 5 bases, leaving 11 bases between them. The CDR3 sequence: CASSEVVYGNEKLFF. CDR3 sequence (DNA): TGTGCCAGCAGTGAAGTCGTTTATGGGAATGAAAAACTGTTTTTT.

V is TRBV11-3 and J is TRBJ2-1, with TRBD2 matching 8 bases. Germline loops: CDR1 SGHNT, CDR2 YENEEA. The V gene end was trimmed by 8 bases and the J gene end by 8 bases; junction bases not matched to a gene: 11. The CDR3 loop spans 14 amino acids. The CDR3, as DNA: TGTGCCAGCCAACTAGCGGCGTCCTCCGATGAGCAGTTCTTC. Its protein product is CASQLAASSDEQFF.